This T cell receptor beta chain stems from a study of cytomegalovirus exposure and HLA in healthy donors. Overall study results and limits: The investigators catalogued 160 or so TCR beta chains as cytomegalovirus-associated.

CDR3 length: 15 amino acids. Trimming took off 6 bases at V and 5 bases at J, with 14 bases between the two ends. From germline, CDR1 is KGHSH and CDR2 LQKENI. Points on this clone: The antigen remains undetermined.

The PCR made use of 60 Vbeta and 13 Jbeta primers. Here immunoSEQ multiplex PCR was the method, and the copy in TCRdb shows in-frame clones only, minus some. The listing contains 150,000 to 250,000 clones. The V gene is TRBV18, the J gene TRBJ1-6, with D possibly being TRBD1 (6 bases). This receptor was identified in a boy aged 5-17 years in good health and CMV-seronegative. Sequencing was done on a sample of PBMCs. CDR3 DNA sequence: TGTGCCAGCTCCCTCCTGGACAGCAATAATTCACCCCTCCACTTT. Translation gives CASSLLDSNNSPLHF.